A selection of T cell receptor beta chains follows, all from one sample in a study of blood T cell repertoires in COVID-19. Assay: immunoSEQ multiplex PCR; the TCRdb copy retains only in-frame clones and omits some. The sample shows about 170,000 clones, approximately 85% of them seen only once. Sequenced: peripheral blood. These receptors were taken from a man between 60 and 70 years old who had recovered from COVID-19. CDR3s include the opening cysteine and the closing phenylalanine or tryptophan. A D gene is named only where the DNA matches it firmly. Not every row has a clone size; where given, it reads once, few, many or a size class.

j_call: TRBJ1-1; clone_size: NA; d_call: NA; v_call: TRBV2; cdr3_nt: TGTGCCAGCAGTGAATACCAGGTCCTCGACACTGAAGCTTTCTTT; cdr3_aa: CASSEYQVLDTEAFF
j_call: TRBJ2-4; clone_size: few; d_call: NA; v_call: TRBV6-2/TRBV6-3; cdr3_nt: TGTGCCAGCAGTTACTTCCTCGGGGAATCCGAAAACATTCAGTACTTC; cdr3_aa: CASSYFLGESENIQYF
j_call: TRBJ2-7; clone_size: NA; d_call: TRBD2; v_call: TRBV29-1; cdr3_nt: TGCAGCGTTGAAGTAGCGGGGGGATCCTACGAGCAGTACTTC; cdr3_aa: CSVEVAGGSYEQYF
j_call: TRBJ2-7; clone_size: NA; d_call: TRBD1; v_call: TRBV12-3/TRBV12-4; cdr3_nt: TGTGCCAGCGCCCGGACAGGGTACTACGAGCAGTACTTC; cdr3_aa: CASARTGYYEQYF
j_call: TRBJ2-6; clone_size: NA; d_call: NA; v_call: TRBV28; cdr3_nt: TGTGCCAGCACCAGGGATTCTGGGGCCAACGTCCTGACTTTC; cdr3_aa: CASTRDSGANVLTF
j_call: TRBJ2-3; clone_size: NA; d_call: TRBD2; v_call: TRBV20-1; cdr3_nt: TGCAGTGCCAGTAGGGGGACTAGCGGGGGGACCGCAGATACGCAGTATTTT; cdr3_aa: CSASRGTSGGTADTQYF
j_call: TRBJ2-2; clone_size: NA; d_call: TRBD1; v_call: TRBV29-1; cdr3_nt: TGCAGCGTGGGCCCCGGGACAGGGACGAACACCGGGGAGCTGTTTTTT; cdr3_aa: CSVGPGTGTNTGELFF
j_call: TRBJ2-7; clone_size: NA; d_call: NA; v_call: TRBV23-1; cdr3_nt: TGCGCCAGCAGTCACCCTGACGGAGCTCTGAGCTCCTACGAGCAGTACTTC; cdr3_aa: CASSHPDGALSSYEQYF
j_call: TRBJ1-1; clone_size: NA; d_call: NA; v_call: TRBV15; cdr3_nt: TGTGCCACCAGCAGAGAGTTAGTGAACACTGAAGCTTTCTTT; cdr3_aa: CATSRELVNTEAFF
j_call: TRBJ2-7; clone_size: NA; d_call: TRBD1; v_call: TRBV5-6; cdr3_nt: TGTGCCAGCAGCCCGGGACAGCACTACGAGCAGTACTTC; cdr3_aa: CASSPGQHYEQYF
j_call: TRBJ2-5; clone_size: NA; d_call: NA; v_call: TRBV21-1; cdr3_nt: TGTGCCAGCAGCAAAGACAGGGGGAGAGGGACCCAGTACTTC; cdr3_aa: CASSKDRGRGTQYF
j_call: TRBJ1-3; clone_size: NA; d_call: NA; v_call: TRBV6-5; cdr3_nt: TGTGCCAGCAGTTTTGGAGGGACCTCTGGAAACACCATATATTTT; cdr3_aa: CASSFGGTSGNTIYF
j_call: TRBJ1-1; clone_size: NA; d_call: TRBD1; v_call: TRBV6-6; cdr3_nt: TGTGCCAGCAGACAACCAGGGGGTGAAACTGAAGCTTTCTTT; cdr3_aa: CASRQPGGETEAFF
j_call: TRBJ1-2; clone_size: NA; d_call: NA; v_call: TRBV12-5; cdr3_nt: TGTGCTAGTGGTCTCCCCGGGGGAGTTTCTAACTATGGCTACACCTTC; cdr3_aa: CASGLPGGVSNYGYTF
j_call: TRBJ1-4; clone_size: NA; d_call: NA; v_call: TRBV7-6; cdr3_nt: TGTGCCAGCAGCGTCAGTACAGGGTTGGCTAATGAAAAACTGTTTTTT; cdr3_aa: CASSVSTGLANEKLFF
j_call: TRBJ2-1; clone_size: NA; d_call: NA; v_call: TRBV3-1/TRBV3-2; cdr3_nt: TGTGCCAGCAGCCAATGGAGGGACTACAATGAGCAGTTCTTC; cdr3_aa: CASSQWRDYNEQFF
j_call: TRBJ2-1; clone_size: NA; d_call: TRBD2; v_call: TRBV6-4; cdr3_nt: TGTGCCAGCAGTGACTTCGGGACTAGCGGAGCCAATGAGCAGTTCTTC; cdr3_aa: CASSDFGTSGANEQFF
j_call: TRBJ1-4; clone_size: few; d_call: TRBD1; v_call: TRBV7-9; cdr3_nt: TGTGCCAGCAGGGCTGCTGGGACAGGATTTGAAAAACTGTTTTTT; cdr3_aa: CASRAAGTGFEKLFF
j_call: TRBJ2-5; clone_size: NA; d_call: NA; v_call: TRBV18; cdr3_nt: TGTGCCAGCTCACCCCCCTCGGGGGGCCACCAAGAGACCCAGTACTTC; cdr3_aa: CASSPPSGGHQETQYF
j_call: TRBJ2-5; clone_size: NA; d_call: NA; v_call: TRBV3-1/TRBV3-2; cdr3_nt: TGTGCCAGCAGCCAAGGGGGCCAGGAGTGGGGAGAGACCCAGTACTTC; cdr3_aa: CASSQGGQEWGETQYF
j_call: TRBJ2-5; clone_size: NA; d_call: NA; v_call: TRBV28; cdr3_nt: TGTGCCAGCAGTTTGGTTCCAGGACAAGAGACCCAGTACTTC; cdr3_aa: CASSLVPGQETQYF
j_call: TRBJ1-2; clone_size: NA; d_call: TRBD1; v_call: TRBV13; cdr3_nt: TGTGCCAGCAGCGGGGGACAGCTTTATGGCTACACCTTC; cdr3_aa: CASSGGQLYGYTF
j_call: TRBJ2-2; clone_size: few; d_call: NA; v_call: TRBV4-2; cdr3_nt: TGTGCCAGCAGCCAAGAAGGAGGGGCCTGGGCCGGGGAGCTGTTTTTT; cdr3_aa: CASSQEGGAWAGELFF
j_call: TRBJ2-3; clone_size: NA; d_call: NA; v_call: TRBV5-6; cdr3_nt: TGTGCCAGCAGCTTGGGGGCGTCGGCCTCAGATACGCAGTATTTT; cdr3_aa: CASSLGASASDTQYF
j_call: TRBJ2-7; clone_size: NA; d_call: NA; v_call: TRBV11-2; cdr3_nt: TGTGCCAGCAGCTTAGTGGTAGTGGGGGGATCCTACGAGCAGTACTTC; cdr3_aa: CASSLVVVGGSYEQYF
j_call: TRBJ1-2; clone_size: NA; d_call: NA; v_call: TRBV6-6; cdr3_nt: TGTGCCAGCAGTTACTCAGGGGAAAACTATGGCTACACCTTC; cdr3_aa: CASSYSGENYGYTF
j_call: TRBJ1-2; clone_size: NA; d_call: NA; v_call: TRBV9; cdr3_nt: TGTGCCAGCAGCGCAGCTGGCGCGTTAGACGCCAGGGTCTACACCTTC; cdr3_aa: CASSAAGALDARVYTF
j_call: TRBJ2-1; clone_size: NA; d_call: NA; v_call: TRBV9; cdr3_nt: TGTGCCAGCAGCGTTTCGGGTAGTCGTGAGCAGTTCTTC; cdr3_aa: CASSVSGSREQFF
j_call: TRBJ2-5; clone_size: NA; d_call: NA; v_call: TRBV5-1; cdr3_nt: TGCGCCAGCAGCTCCAGGGTCCAAGAGACCCAGTACTTC; cdr3_aa: CASSSRVQETQYF
j_call: TRBJ2-7; clone_size: NA; d_call: TRBD1; v_call: TRBV5-1; cdr3_nt: TGCGCCAGCGGCACAGGGGGAAACTACGAGCAGTACTTC; cdr3_aa: CASGTGGNYEQYF
j_call: TRBJ1-1; clone_size: NA; d_call: NA; v_call: TRBV15; cdr3_nt: TGTGCCACCAGCAGACAGGGCGGAAACACTGAAGCTTTCTTT; cdr3_aa: CATSRQGGNTEAFF
j_call: TRBJ2-5; clone_size: NA; d_call: TRBD2; v_call: TRBV3-1/TRBV3-2; cdr3_nt: TGTGCCAGCAGCCGACCGGGACTAGCGGGGGGCCGGAGGGAATTCCAAGAGACCCAGTACTTC; cdr3_aa: CASSRPGLAGGRREFQETQYF
j_call: TRBJ1-2; clone_size: NA; d_call: NA; v_call: TRBV6-5; cdr3_nt: TGTGCCAGCGAGAAACCCGGGGGTGGCTACACCTTC; cdr3_aa: CASEKPGGGYTF
j_call: TRBJ2-1; clone_size: NA; d_call: TRBD2; v_call: TRBV5-1; cdr3_nt: TGCGCCAGCAGCTTAATCAGCGGGGCGTACAATGAGCAGTTCTTC; cdr3_aa: CASSLISGAYNEQFF
j_call: TRBJ1-2; clone_size: NA; d_call: TRBD1; v_call: TRBV9; cdr3_nt: TGTGCCAGCAGGGCCGACAGGGGCGCTAACTATGGCTACACCTTC; cdr3_aa: CASRADRGANYGYTF
j_call: TRBJ1-4; clone_size: NA; d_call: NA; v_call: TRBV5-1; cdr3_nt: TGCGCCAGCAGCTTGGCCATTACAGGGAATAAGAATGAAAAACTGTTTTTT; cdr3_aa: CASSLAITGNKNEKLFF
j_call: TRBJ1-2; clone_size: NA; d_call: TRBD1; v_call: TRBV5-6; cdr3_nt: TGTGCCAGCGGATTCACGACAGGGGACTATGGCTACACCTTC; cdr3_aa: CASGFTTGDYGYTF
j_call: TRBJ1-2; clone_size: few; d_call: NA; v_call: TRBV9; cdr3_nt: TGTGCCAGCAGCGGACAGGAAAACTATGGCTACACCTTC; cdr3_aa: CASSGQENYGYTF
j_call: TRBJ1-1; clone_size: NA; d_call: TRBD1; v_call: TRBV10-2; cdr3_nt: TGCGCCAGCAGGACAGGGTCCATGAACACTGAAGCTTTCTTT; cdr3_aa: CASRTGSMNTEAFF
j_call: TRBJ2-1; clone_size: NA; d_call: TRBD2; v_call: TRBV7-3; cdr3_nt: TGTGCCAGCAGCGCCCGACTAGCGTCTTACAATGAGCAGTTCTTC; cdr3_aa: CASSARLASYNEQFF
j_call: TRBJ1-2; clone_size: NA; d_call: TRBD1; v_call: TRBV6-2/TRBV6-3; cdr3_nt: TGTGCCAGCAGTTATCCCCACAGGGGTCCTGGCTACACCTTC; cdr3_aa: CASSYPHRGPGYTF
j_call: TRBJ2-1; clone_size: NA; d_call: TRBD2; v_call: TRBV27; cdr3_nt: TGTGCCAGCAGTTTCGGGGGGGGAGCCTACAATGAGCAGTTCTTC; cdr3_aa: CASSFGGGAYNEQFF
j_call: TRBJ2-1; clone_size: NA; d_call: TRBD2; v_call: TRBV4-1; cdr3_nt: TGCGCCAGCAGCCAAGGCTTCGGGGGGAACAATGAGCAGTTCTTC; cdr3_aa: CASSQGFGGNNEQFF
j_call: TRBJ1-3; clone_size: NA; d_call: TRBD1; v_call: TRBV29-1; cdr3_nt: TGCAGCGTTGACGGGACAGGGGCTGGAAACACCATATATTTT; cdr3_aa: CSVDGTGAGNTIYF
j_call: TRBJ2-4; clone_size: NA; d_call: TRBD1; v_call: TRBV5-8; cdr3_nt: TGTGCCAGCAGCTTGGTAGGGACAGCCCCTGGTAAATATGGCAAAAACATTCAGTACTTC; cdr3_aa: CASSLVGTAPGKYGKNIQYF
j_call: TRBJ2-3; clone_size: NA; d_call: TRBD1; v_call: TRBV19; cdr3_nt: TGTGCCAGTAGTCTCCGGACAGGGGGTGCCGCAGATACGCAGTATTTT; cdr3_aa: CASSLRTGGAADTQYF
j_call: TRBJ1-5; clone_size: NA; d_call: NA; v_call: TRBV6-2/TRBV6-3; cdr3_nt: TGTGCCAGCAGCCCGGGGCTAAGGGGCCGGAATCAGCCCCAGCATTTT; cdr3_aa: CASSPGLRGRNQPQHF